This TCR beta chain was recovered during a study of blood T cell repertoires in COVID-19. Measured with immunoSEQ multiplex PCR; TCRdb has only the in-frame clones, and not every one. Among roughly 160,000 clones, about four fifths were seen once, and the ten largest hold nearly 3.5%. Germline CDR1 is LNHDA and CDR2 is SQIVND (reference sequence). Trimming cost V 7 bases and J 7 bases; bases outside gene matches: 20. CDR3 length: 18 residues. The V gene is TRBV19, the J gene TRBJ2-1; 9 nucleotides align to TRBD2. The sequencing sample was made of PBMCs or T cells enriched from blood (not recorded which). The clonotype comes from a woman in her sixties who had recovered from COVID-19. Here the CDR3 reads CASTRAGGGSSSRNEQFF. As DNA, the CDR3 is TGTGCCAGTACCCGAGCGGGGGGCGGGTCTAGTAGTAGGAATGAGCAGTTCTTC.